These 26 T cell receptor beta chains were all obtained from the same sample, sequenced in a study of beta chain features in type 1 diabetes. The entirety of the isolated RNA underwent reverse transcription, so expressed TCRB transcripts were sequenced. Here immunoSEQ multiplex PCR was the method, and the copy in TCRdb shows in-frame clones only, minus some. The sample has under 500,000 clones, 30% seen once; the top ten hold around 0.065%. Source material: naive CD4+ T cells from blood. The receptor set was obtained from a man between 18 and 29 years old in good health.

In its sample, this clone was seen a few times. This CDR3 is CSVGHRVYQETQYF. The CDR3 region has the DNA TGCAGCGTTGGCCACAGGGTGTACCAAGAGACCCAGTACTTC. The chain recombines TRBV29-1 with TRBJ2-5; tentative D call: TRBD1 (6 bases). Germline V gene lookup returns CDR1 SQVTM and CDR2 ANQGSEA. The CDR3 totals 14 residues. V gave up 4 bases and J gave up 0 bases, with 12 bases separating them. Full variable domain (remainder filled in from reference TRBV29-1 and TRBJ2-5): SAVISQKPSRDICQRGTSLTIQCQVDSQVTMMFWYRQQPGQSLTLIATANQGSEATYESGFVIDKFPISRPNLTFSTLTVSNMSPEDSSIYLCSVGHRVYQETQYFGPGTRLLVL.

This chain joins TRBV14 and TRBJ2-7, with 10 bases identical to TRBD1. This CDR3 is built from 15 residues. Germline lookup yields CDR1 SGHDN and CDR2 FVKESK. V trimming: 1 base; J trimming: 6 bases; junction bases outside the gene matches: 6. As DNA, the CDR3 is TGTGCCAGCAGCCAAGCGGGACAGGGGCCTGCCGAGCAGTACTTC. Translation: CASSQAGQGPAEQYF.

V usage is TRBV7-2 and J usage is TRBJ2-2, with D tentatively TRBD1 (6 bases). The germline V and J ends were trimmed by 3 bases and 0 bases, with 11 bases remaining between them. The germline V gene encodes CDR1 SGHTA and CDR2 FQGNSA. This CDR3 region has 16 residues. In nucleotides, the CDR3 is TGTGCCAGCAGCTTCTCGGGGACACCGAACACCGGGGAGCTGTTTTTT. Its protein product is CASSFSGTPNTGELFF.

In its sample, this clone was seen a few times. V usage is TRBV7-2 and J usage is TRBJ1-5; D is ambiguous. Trimming shortened V by 2 bases and J by 7 bases, and 12 bases separated the two germline ends. Germline values: CDR1 SGHTA, CDR2 FQGNSA. The CDR3 has 14 amino acids. The CDR3 loop is CASSLSRVFQPQHF. The CDR3 nucleotides are TGTGCCAGCAGCTTATCTCGGGTTTTCCAGCCCCAGCATTTT.

This clone was seen a handful of times. The V call is TRBV30, the J call TRBJ2-7, with D maybe TRBD2 (5 bases). Trimming pared 2 bases from V and 2 bases from J, leaving 10 bases between. Germline CDR1 and CDR2: GTSNPN and SVGIG (reference sequence). CDR3 length: 13 residues. CDR3 bases: TGTGCCTGGAGTAAACTAGTTACCTACGAGCAGTACTTC. Its translation is CAWSKLVTYEQYF.

The rearrangement joins TRBV29-1 to TRBJ2-1; 7 bases agree with TRBD2. This CDR3 has 14 residues. Germline assignment: CDR1 SQVTM and CDR2 ANQGSEA. The ends lost 5 bases at V and 1 base at J; junction bases unmatched: 5. CDR3 bases: TGCAGCGTTTTTAGCGGGCCTTCCTACAATGAGCAGTTCTTC. Amino acids: CSVFSGPSYNEQFF.

The V and J genes are TRBV7-2 and TRBJ2-5; 8 bases agree with TRBD2. J lost 7 bases, V lost 0 bases, and 13 bases had no gene match. The CDR3 is made up of 17 amino acids. Germline V gives CDR1 SGHTA, CDR2 FQGNSA. CDR3 DNA: TGTGCCAGCAGCTTAGCTAGCACAGCGGGAGTAGAGGGGACCCAGTACTTC. Amino acid sequence: CASSLASTAGVEGTQYF.

The genes are TRBV7-9 and TRBJ1-1; D ambiguous. This CDR3 spans 14 amino acids. From germline, CDR1 is SEHNR and CDR2 FQNEAQ (reference sequence). V was trimmed by 1 base and J by 4 bases, leaving 10 bases between them. The CDR3 protein is CASSLVAGITEAFF. The CDR3 DNA reads TGTGCCAGCAGCTTAGTGGCGGGGATCACTGAAGCTTTCTTT.

The chain links TRBV9 to TRBJ2-3, with D possibly being TRBD2 (5 bases). Germline V lookup: CDR1 SGDLS, CDR2 YYNGEE. The CDR3 sequence is 16 residues long. Trimming took 5 bases from V and 2 from J, leaving 18 bases between them. CDR3 DNA: TGTGCCAGCAGACGAGGGATGAGCGAAAACACAGATACGCAGTATTTT. Translating gives CASRRGMSENTDTQYF.

This chain links TRBV6-1 with TRBJ2-7; 7 bases map to TRBD1. J gave up 2 bases and V 4 bases, and 5 bases lay outside the gene matches. Looked up from germline, CDR1 is MNHNS and CDR2 is SASEGT. CDR3 length: 14 residues. The CDR3 reads CASSAMGQTYEQYF. DNA of the CDR3: TGTGCCAGCAGTGCCATGGGACAGACCTACGAGCAGTACTTC.

This clone showed up just a few times. This chain connects TRBV9 to TRBJ1-1, with 7 bases lining up with TRBD1. The CDR3 runs to 14 residues. J was trimmed by 10 bases and V by 0 bases; bases with no gene match: 9. Per the germline V gene, CDR1 is SGDLS and CDR2 is YYNGEE. CDR3 coding DNA: TGTGCCAGCAGCGTAGTCCACTCGACAGGGACAGCTTTCTTT. It yields the protein CASSVVHSTGTAFF.

This rearrangement joins TRBV5-1 to TRBJ1-2, with 7 bases matching TRBD1. CDR3 length: 11 amino acids. Germline V gives CDR1 SGHRS, CDR2 YFSETQ. Trimming took 2 bases from V and 14 from J; bases not matched to a gene: 6. In DNA form, the CDR3 reads TGCGCCAGCAGCTTCGACAGGGTGGAGACCTTC. As protein: CASSFDRVETF.

CDR3 DNA: TGTGCCACCAGATGGGGACTAGCGGGAACTGAGCAGTTCTTC. As protein: CATRWGLAGTEQFF. The chain employs TRBV15 and TRBJ2-1; 13 bases align to TRBD2. The CDR3 consists of 14 residues. With V trimmed by 6 bases and J by 9 bases, 5 bases remained unmatched. Germline V lookup: CDR1 LNHNV, CDR2 YYDKDF (reference sequence).

This chain links TRBV29-1 with TRBJ2-5; 9 nucleotides line up with TRBD1. In germline, CDR1 is SQVTM, CDR2 ANQGSEA. CDR3 length equals 13 residues. The junction had 7 bases not matched to a gene; V was cut back by 7 bases and J by 4 bases. CDR3 region: CSGVLQGAETQYF. The CDR3, as DNA: TGCAGCGGTGTTTTACAGGGGGCAGAGACCCAGTACTTC.

This clone appeared a few times. The chain links TRBV27 to TRBJ2-7, with D possibly being TRBD2 (5 bases). Trimming took off 8 bases at V and 10 bases at J, with 18 bases between the two ends. The CDR3 length is 12 residues. CDR1 is MNHEY and CDR2 is SMNVEV in the germline V gene (reference sequence). DNA for the CDR3: TGTGCCAGCGTAGGAGGTCTCGGACGCCAGTACTTC. Translated: CASVGGLGRQYF.

The rearrangement links TRBV30 to TRBJ1-5; tentative D call: TRBD1 (5 bases). This CDR3 region has 13 residues. Per the germline V gene, CDR1 is GTSNPN and CDR2 is SVGIG (reference sequence). Between the trimmed V and J ends, which lost 5 bases and 2 bases, there was a span of 10 bases. The CDR3, as DNA: TGTGCCTGGGGACCGGGGGGCAATCAGCCCCAGCATTTT. Residues: CAWGPGGNQPQHF.

The gene calls are TRBV7-9 and TRBJ2-1, with D possibly being TRBD2 (5 bases). The V gene's germline CDR1 is SEHNR and CDR2 FQNEAQ (reference sequence). This CDR3 comprises 16 residues. V gave up 5 bases and J gave up 0 bases, with 14 bases separating them. Written as DNA, the CDR3 is TGTGCCAGCAGCGAACTGAGGGCCGGCTCCTACAATGAGCAGTTCTTC. This encodes CASSELRAGSYNEQFF.

This clone was seen only a few times. The chain links TRBV5-4 to TRBJ2-2, with D perhaps being TRBD1 or TRBD2 (5 bases each). CDR1 is SGHNT, CDR2 YYREEE, per germline (reference sequence). Trimming took 4 bases from V and 7 from J, leaving 20 bases between them. CDR3 length equals 16 residues. The CDR3 reads CASSPRDARVNGELFF. The CDR3 nucleotides read TGTGCCAGCAGCCCCCGGGACGCGAGGGTTAACGGGGAGCTGTTTTTT.

This chain joins TRBV30 and TRBJ2-1; 11 bases are a match to TRBD2. The CDR3 is made up of 16 amino acids. Losses at the gene ends were 3 bases for V and 7 bases for J; bases not matched to a gene: 11. Germline lookup yields CDR1 GTSNPN and CDR2 SVGIG (reference sequence). The chain's CDR3 is CAWRHSGRAARNEQFF. The CDR3, as DNA: TGTGCCTGGAGGCATAGCGGGAGGGCCGCGAGGAATGAGCAGTTCTTC.

The rearrangement uses TRBV18 and TRBJ2-7, with 11 bases aligning to TRBD2. V trimming: 0 bases; J trimming: 5 bases; junction bases outside the gene matches: 6. This CDR3 has 16 residues. Germline V gene data show CDR1 as KGHSH and CDR2 as LQKENI. The CDR3 here is CASSPPVLAGGHEQYF. The CDR3 coding sequence is TGTGCCAGCTCACCACCGGTCCTAGCGGGAGGCCACGAGCAGTACTTC.

This clone was seen a handful of times. The chain combines TRBV15 with TRBJ2-1; 14 bases agree with TRBD2. Trimming took 5 bases from V and 4 from J; bases not matched to a gene: 7. The CDR3 is 17 residues long. The germline V gene has CDR1 LNHNV and CDR2 YYDKDF (reference sequence). CDR3 residues: CATSPRLAGGPYNEQFF. The DNA for the CDR3 is TGTGCCACCAGCCCCCGACTAGCGGGAGGGCCATACAATGAGCAGTTCTTC.

V is TRBV2 and J is TRBJ2-4; 8 bases map to TRBD2. Germline trimming cut 5 bases from V and 8 bases from J; bases unmatched to any gene: 5. This CDR3 is 13 amino acids long. Germline CDR1 is SNHLY and CDR2 is FYNNEI. The chain's CDR3 is CASSTGRGDIQYF. The DNA of the CDR3 is TGTGCCAGCAGTACAGGGCGGGGGGACATTCAGTACTTC.

This chain connects TRBV4-3 to TRBJ2-7; D is possibly TRBD1 (5 bases). CDR1 and CDR2 from the germline V gene are LGHNA and YSLEER. The CDR3 has 16 amino acids. Trimming shortened V by 0 bases and J by 7 bases, and 19 bases separated the two germline ends. CDR3 nucleotides: TGCGCCAGCAGCCAAGATCCCGGCAGGGTAAAGGGGGAGCAGTACTTC. Residues: CASSQDPGRVKGEQYF.

As regards this clone: Within the sample, other DNA sequences also encode this same CDR3. The chain carries TRBV29-1 and TRBJ2-7; tentative D call: TRBD1 (6 bases). The V end lost 5 bases, the J end lost 2 bases, and 10 bases lay between the germline ends. The CDR3 spans 12 residues. Germline CDR1 reads SQVTM; CDR2 reads ANQGSEA. The CDR3 region has the DNA TGCAGCGTTTACAGGGTACCCTACGAGCAGTACTTC. It translates to CSVYRVPYEQYF.

The J gene is TRBJ2-5, the V gene TRBV27; D perhaps matches TRBD1 (6 bases). Trimming stripped 2 bases from V and 6 bases from J, with 13 bases between. The CDR3 has 14 amino acids. In germline, CDR1 is MNHEY, CDR2 SMNVEV (reference sequence). The CDR3 region has the DNA TGTGCCAGCAGTTTACGCGGACAGACGCAGACCCAGTACTTC. Amino acids: CASSLRGQTQTQYF.

There are a few counts of this clone. The V and J genes are TRBV4-2 and TRBJ2-4; TRBD2 matches 11 bases. The CDR3 contains 15 residues. Looked up from germline, CDR1 is LGHNA and CDR2 is YNFKEQ. Losses at the gene ends were 6 bases for V and 6 bases for J; bases not matched to a gene: 7. This CDR3 is CASRLAGGPGNIQYF. The CDR3 DNA reads as TGTGCCAGCAGATTAGCGGGAGGGCCGGGAAACATTCAGTACTTC.